This T cell receptor beta chain was obtained from a study of graft-versus-host responses after intestinal transplantation. Unmatched junction bases numbered 6, after V lost 2 bases and J lost 3 bases. The germline CDR1 and CDR2 sequences are PRHDT and FYEKMQ (reference sequence). The CDR3 loop spans 15 amino acids. Notes on this clone: Its antigen is as yet unknown.

Measured with immunoSEQ multiplex PCR; TCRdb has only the in-frame clones, and not every one. Of about 80,000 clones detected, around nine tenths appear once; the ten largest clones hold approximately 0.35%. General observations from the study: GvH clonotypes were identified within recipient marrow, with a subset emerging first in ileum or blood. The highest levels of circulating GvH clones went along with early declines in HvG clones after transplant. Subjects displaying graft-donor T cell macrochimerism possessed elevated graft-versus-host to host-versus-graft clonal ratios inside allografts.

The rearrangement links TRBV13 to TRBJ2-7; 8 positions match TRBD2. The sample was unstimulated CD4+ T cells sorted from spleen or lymph node cells, taken before intestinal transplant. The sequence derives from a human donor who received an intestinal transplant. DNA of the CDR3: TGTGCCAGCAGCTTAAGATCCGGGACTAGCTACGAGCAGTACTTC. Amino acid sequence: CASSLRSGTSYEQYF.